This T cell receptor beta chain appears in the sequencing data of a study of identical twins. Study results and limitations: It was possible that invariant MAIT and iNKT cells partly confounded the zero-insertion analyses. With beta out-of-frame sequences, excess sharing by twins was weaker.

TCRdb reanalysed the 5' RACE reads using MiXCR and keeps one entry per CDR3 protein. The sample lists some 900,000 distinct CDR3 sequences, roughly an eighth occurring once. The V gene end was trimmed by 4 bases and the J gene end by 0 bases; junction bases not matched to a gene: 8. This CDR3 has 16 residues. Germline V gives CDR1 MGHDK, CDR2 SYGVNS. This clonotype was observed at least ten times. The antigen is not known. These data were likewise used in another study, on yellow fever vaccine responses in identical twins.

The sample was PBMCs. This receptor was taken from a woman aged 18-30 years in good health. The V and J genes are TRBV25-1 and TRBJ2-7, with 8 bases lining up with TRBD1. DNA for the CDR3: TGTGCCAGCAGTGGGCCCCTGACAGGGGTCTCCTACGAGCAGTACTTC. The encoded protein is CASSGPLTGVSYEQYF.